This T cell receptor beta chain derives from a study of cytomegalovirus exposure and HLA in healthy donors. Study outcomes and limitations: Certain sequence variants were highly shared and formed a cluster, and this cluster was likely a sequencing artifact.

PCR amplification relied on 60 Vbeta primers (plus 13 Jbeta primers). Sequenced by immunoSEQ multiplex PCR; TCRdb stores in-frame clones only, minus some. The sample includes 200,000 to 250,000 clones, 65% to 85% of them seen just once. Germline V CDR1 and CDR2: MNHNS, SASEGT. Trimming left V 6 bases short and J 3 bases short, with 3 bases between. The CDR3 is 10 residues long. About this clone: Antigen: not known.

The rearrangement joins TRBV6-1 to TRBJ2-7; the D is unclear. Sequenced: PBMCs. The TCR originated in a boy aged 2 to 10 in good health and CMV-seronegative. CDR3 loop: CASSLYEQYF. CDR3 in DNA: TGTGCCAGCAGCCTCTACGAGCAGTACTTC.